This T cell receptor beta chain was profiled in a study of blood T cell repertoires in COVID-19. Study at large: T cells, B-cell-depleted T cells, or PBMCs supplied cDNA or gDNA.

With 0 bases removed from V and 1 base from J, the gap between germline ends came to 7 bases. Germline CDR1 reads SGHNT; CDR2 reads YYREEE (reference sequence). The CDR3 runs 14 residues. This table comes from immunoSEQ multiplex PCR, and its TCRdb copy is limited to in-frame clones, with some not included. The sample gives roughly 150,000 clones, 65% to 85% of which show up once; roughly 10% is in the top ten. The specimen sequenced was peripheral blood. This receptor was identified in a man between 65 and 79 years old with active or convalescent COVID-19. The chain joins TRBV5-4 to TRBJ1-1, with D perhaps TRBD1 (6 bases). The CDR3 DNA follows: TGTGCCAGCAGCTTGGGACAGGAGAACACTGAAGCTTTCTTT. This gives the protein CASSLGQENTEAFF.